These T cell receptor beta chains were read from a single sample in a study of T cells in Graves' hyperthyroidism and ophthalmopathy. TCRdb re-called the multiplex PCR reads with MiXCR, one entry per CDR3 protein. The repertoire consists of under 350,000 distinct CDR3 sequences, with 20% to 25% occurring once and the leading ten covering under 55%. Sequences were obtained from blood. The receptor source for this set is a woman between 45 and 65 years old with Graves' hyperthyroidism. Both conserved end residues are trimmed from each CDR3. Fields, in order: J gene, clone size, V gene, CDR3 protein. Where a row states a size, it is once, few, many or the class of an expanded clone; other rows omit it.

>TRBJ1-1|few|TRBV5-1
ASSLVSSDTEAF
>.|.|TRBV19
ATRSGSAYNEQY
>TRBJ2-7|many|TRBV20-1
SAQGTFRSSYEQY
>TRBJ1-4|many|TRBV5-1
ASSLGDSGRKLF
>TRBJ2-2|many|TRBV11-2
ASSLYRGGNTGELF
>TRBJ2-5|.|TRBV3-1
ASSHIPETQY
>TRBJ2-7|few|TRBV28
ASVGTGVYEQY
>TRBJ1-3|few|TRBV12-3/TRBV12-4
ASSFSTGNTIY
>TRBJ2-1|few|TRBV6-1
ASSRRGVLAGYNEQF
>TRBJ2-3|many|TRBV6-7
ASSDSSQGTSHTDTQY
>TRBJ1-6|many|TRBV12-3/TRBV12-4
ASSPDRRNSPLH
>TRBJ2-1|many|TRBV6-5
ASSYSRDRVVEQF
>TRBJ2-5|many|TRBV18
ASSPNRGYQETQY
>TRBJ2-2|many|TRBV3-1
ASSQPQGQNTGELF
>TRBJ2-2|many|TRBV24-1
ATRPKANTGELF
>TRBJ1-6|many|TRBV19
ATHWTGGPSSYNSPLH
>TRBJ2-1|.|TRBV9
ASSLSDTTSGRLEQF
>TRBJ2-2|few|TRBV7-9
ASSLVFGELF
>TRBJ1-2|.|TRBV28
ASSLERNYGYT
>TRBJ1-4|few|TRBV5-1
ASSLETVNEKLF
>TRBJ2-3|many|TRBV5-1
ASSSGTGGGTDTQY
>TRBJ2-3|many|TRBV3-1
ASSPQTDTQY
>TRBJ2-7|.|TRBV9
ASSVGDRGYLEQY
>TRBJ2-2|.|TRBV6-1
ASSVSGLGTGELF
>TRBJ1-1|few|TRBV27
ACRRGNTEAF
>TRBJ1-1|few|TRBV30
AWSKDGGGTEAF
>TRBJ1-4|few|TRBV5-1
ASSVWGATNEKLF
>TRBJ1-2|many|TRBV6-2/TRBV6-3
ASSYSQDNYGYT
>TRBJ2-1|many|TRBV28
ASSLAGVNEQF
>TRBJ2-7|.|TRBV11-2
ATSRLGTGGVYEQY
>TRBJ2-7|.|TRBV30
AWGNRMSTYEQY
>TRBJ2-2|.|TRBV6-5
ASSYSSGAGELF
>TRBJ1-2|many|TRBV18
ASSPQGGHEFYGYT
>TRBJ2-2|.|TRBV6-5
ASSFEGQGPYTGELF
>TRBJ2-7|many|TRBV10-3
AIRTGVEYEQY
>TRBJ2-3|.|TRBV24-1
ATSDFGGDTQY
>TRBJ1-4|many|TRBV7-2
ASSPGLRDEKLF
>TRBJ2-3|many|TRBV2
ASTTSGRKDTQY
>TRBJ1-2|.|TRBV14
ASSPSRQGGGYT
>TRBJ2-2|.|TRBV5-1
ASSLDGSPELF